The rows below give T cell receptor beta chains drawn from one sample of a study of radiotherapy plus CTLA-4 blockade in lung cancer. TCRdb's copy holds only in-frame clones and misses some; the assay was immunoSEQ multiplex PCR. Here the sample spans 80,000 or so clones, around 76% being singletons. The sample here was peripheral blood, taken from a patient treated with radiotherapy plus ipilimumab. The receptors come from a human donor with non-small cell lung cancer who had a partial response to radiotherapy plus ipilimumab. Some clones in this sample may be carry-over from other donors' samples. Both conserved end residues are part of each CDR3. Each record gives: J gene, V gene, clone size, D gene, CDR3 DNA, CDR3 protein. D genes are given only for firm matches. Clone size is shown for a subset of rows, as once, few, many or a class of expanded clone.

>TRBJ2-7|TRBV7-8|few|-
TGTGCCAGCAGCGACCGAGGGAACTCCTACGAGCAGTACTTC
CASSDRGNSYEQYF
>TRBJ1-2|TRBV7-7|-|-
TGTGCCAGCAGCTTACCCACGACAGAGATTTCATATGGCTACACCTTC
CASSLPTTEISYGYTF
>TRBJ2-7|TRBV7-9|once|-
TGTGCCAGCAACGAACAGGGTTACGAGCAGTACTTC
CASNEQGYEQYF
>TRBJ1-2|TRBV7-2|-|-
TGTGCCAGCAGGCGTTCCTTGGGCGGGACCTCGTATGGCTACACCTTC
CASRRSLGGTSYGYTF
>TRBJ1-2|TRBV29-1|-|TRBD1
TGCAGCGTAGGGGGACAGGGATGGAATGGCTACACCTTC
CSVGGQGWNGYTF
>TRBJ1-6|TRBV11-3|-|-
TGTGCCAGCAGCCCCTCCCGCAGTTCACCCCTCCACTTT
CASSPSRSSPLHF
>TRBJ1-6|TRBV15|-|-
TGTGCCACCAGCAGAGATCCAAATTCACCCCTCCACTTT
CATSRDPNSPLHF
>TRBJ1-2|TRBV4-1|once|TRBD1
TGCGCCAGCAGCCAAGTAGGCGTACAGGGGGCTGGGGGCTACACCTTC
CASSQVGVQGAGGYTF
>TRBJ1-5|TRBV6-6|-|TRBD1
TGTGCCAGCCGGATGACAGGGACCCATCAGCCCCAGCATTTT
CASRMTGTHQPQHF
>TRBJ2-1|TRBV9|-|-
TGTGCCAGCAGCGTATACCAGGGCACCTACAATGAGCAGTTCTTC
CASSVYQGTYNEQFF
>TRBJ2-2|TRBV18|-|TRBD2
TGTGCCAGCTCACCGATACTAGCGGGAGCCGCCGGGGAGCTGTTTTTT
CASSPILAGAAGELFF
>TRBJ2-5|TRBV4-2|-|-
TGTGCCAGCAGCCCGAGGGCTAGCAGATACCAAGAGACCCAGTACTTC
CASSPRASRYQETQYF
>TRBJ2-3|TRBV7-3|once|-
TGTGCCAGCAGCTTAGTCCCTATACAAGGAACGGGAGATACGCAGTATTTT
CASSLVPIQGTGDTQYF
>TRBJ2-6|TRBV7-3|-|-
TGTGCCAGCTCCCGAGACAGAATAAGCTCTGGGGCCAACGTCCTGACTTTC
CASSRDRISSGANVLTF
>TRBJ2-2|TRBV30|-|TRBD2
TGTGCCTGGAGTCGAAATAGCGGGTCCGGGGAGCTGTTTTTT
CAWSRNSGSGELFF
>TRBJ2-5|TRBV9|-|TRBD1
TGTGCCAGCAGCGTAGCCGGGACAGGAGAGACCCAGTACTTC
CASSVAGTGETQYF
>TRBJ2-7|TRBV7-9|-|-
TGTGCCAGCAGCCCCCCCCGTCTCGAGCAGTACTTC
CASSPPRLEQYF
>TRBJ2-7|TRBV5-4|-|-
TGTGTCAGCAGCTTTTTCGGGTCCTACGAGCAGTACTTC
CVSSFFGSYEQYF
>TRBJ2-7|TRBV6-6|-|TRBD1
TGTGCCAGCAGACCACCGGGACAGGGCTACGAGCAGTACTTC
CASRPPGQGYEQYF
>TRBJ2-7|TRBV30|-|-
TGTGCCTGGACGAGGAACGTCCGGGGAACAGCGGGGCAGTACTTC
CAWTRNVRGTAGQYF
>TRBJ2-7|TRBV7-9|-|-
TGTGCCAGCAGCCTTGCGAGGGAGCAGTACTTC
CASSLAREQYF
>TRBJ1-5|TRBV2|-|-
TGTGCCAGCAGTGAAGTAGAGGCACGTAATCAGCCCCAGCATTTT
CASSEVEARNQPQHF
>TRBJ1-1|TRBV11-3|-|-
TGTGCCAGCAGCTTAGTCTCTGTTTCGAACACTGAAGCTTTCTTT
CASSLVSVSNTEAFF
>TRBJ2-3|TRBV10-3|-|-
TGTGCCATCAGTGCTACTAGTGATACGCAGTATTTT
CAISATSDTQYF
>TRBJ1-5|TRBV28|-|-
TGTGCCAGCAGCGATGCCCCGGGTAATCAGCCCCAGCATTTT
CASSDAPGNQPQHF
>TRBJ2-3|TRBV5-1|once|TRBD2
TGCGCCAGCAGCTTGTTAAGCGGGGCGGTCACAGATACGCAGTATTTT
CASSLLSGAVTDTQYF
>TRBJ1-4|TRBV5-6|-|TRBD1
TGTGCCAGCAGCCACAGCTCCTACAGGGGGGCAGCGGCTAATGAAAAACTGTTTTTT
CASSHSSYRGAAANEKLFF
>TRBJ1-2|TRBV29-1|-|-
TGCAGCGTTGGGGGGGGCAAATCTAACTATGGCTACACCTTT
CSVGGGKSNYGYTF
>TRBJ2-7|TRBV18|few|TRBD2
TGTGCCAGCTCCCCTACTAGCGGGCCCAGGAACGAGCAGTACTTC
CASSPTSGPRNEQYF
>TRBJ1-1|TRBV2|-|TRBD1
TGTGCCAGCAGTCGACAGGGGCCGTACACTGAAGCTTTCTTT
CASSRQGPYTEAFF
>TRBJ1-3|TRBV9|-|-
TGTGCCAGCAGCGTAGTTGGGACAAGTGGAAGCACCATATATTTT
CASSVVGTSGSTIYF
>TRBJ1-4|TRBV5-6|few|-
TGTGCCAGCAGCATGGGCGTAACTAATGAAAAACTGTTTTTT
CASSMGVTNEKLFF
>TRBJ2-1|TRBV28|-|TRBD2
TGTGCCAGCAGTTTGGCGGGGGGCCTCAGCTCCTACAATGAGCAGTTCTTC
CASSLAGGLSSYNEQFF
>TRBJ2-7|TRBV28|-|TRBD1
TGTGCCAGCAGTCGACAGGGGGTAAGCGAGCAGTACTTC
CASSRQGVSEQYF
>TRBJ2-3|TRBV5-8|-|TRBD2
TGTGCCAGCAGCCGATCGAGGACTAGCGGAAACACAGATACGCAGTATTTT
CASSRSRTSGNTDTQYF
>TRBJ1-5|TRBV19|once|-
TGTGCCAGTAAGTTGGTGGGGAGGAATCAGCCCCAGCATTTT
CASKLVGRNQPQHF
>TRBJ2-3|TRBV16|-|-
TGTGCCAGCAGCCCAGGACAGCTCACAGATACGCAGTATTTT
CASSPGQLTDTQYF
>TRBJ2-1|TRBV7-2|-|-
TGTGCCAGCAGCTTAAGAGCGCAGCTTTCCATGTACAATGAGCAGTTCTTC
CASSLRAQLSMYNEQFF
>TRBJ2-1|TRBV7-9|-|TRBD2
TGTGCCAGCAGCTTAGACGGGGGGAAGGGTAATGAGCAGTTCTTC
CASSLDGGKGNEQFF
>TRBJ2-3|TRBV29-1|-|-
TGCAGCGTTGATTCCGGGACTAGCACAGATACGCAGTATTTT
CSVDSGTSTDTQYF
>TRBJ1-6|TRBV7-8|-|-
TGTGCCAGCAGCTTTTTCGAGAGCTCCTATAATTCACCCCTCCACTTT
CASSFFESSYNSPLHF
>TRBJ2-3|TRBV19|-|TRBD2
TGTGCCAGTAGTGCAACCCGCTTTGGCGGGGGAACAGATACGCAGTATTTT
CASSATRFGGGTDTQYF
>TRBJ2-7|TRBV5-1|-|-
TGCGCCAGCAGCTCGGGACTCACCAACTACGAGCAGTACTTC
CASSSGLTNYEQYF
>TRBJ1-2|TRBV6-5|-|-
TGTGCCAGCAGTTACGGGAGCTATGGCTACACCTTC
CASSYGSYGYTF
>TRBJ1-1|TRBV6-6|-|-
TGTGCCAGCAGTGCCCACAGGGATGAAGCTTTCTTT
CASSAHRDEAFF
>TRBJ1-5|TRBV19|-|TRBD1
TGTGCCAGTAGTATACAGGGGGAAAACAATCAGCCCCAGCATTTT
CASSIQGENNQPQHF
>TRBJ2-3|TRBV7-3|-|-
TGTGCCAGCAGCTTATACACAAGCACAGATACGCAGTATTTT
CASSLYTSTDTQYF
>TRBJ1-1|TRBV10-2|-|-
TGCGCCAGCAGCTTCGATCGACGGGGGACTGAAGCTTTCTTT
CASSFDRRGTEAFF